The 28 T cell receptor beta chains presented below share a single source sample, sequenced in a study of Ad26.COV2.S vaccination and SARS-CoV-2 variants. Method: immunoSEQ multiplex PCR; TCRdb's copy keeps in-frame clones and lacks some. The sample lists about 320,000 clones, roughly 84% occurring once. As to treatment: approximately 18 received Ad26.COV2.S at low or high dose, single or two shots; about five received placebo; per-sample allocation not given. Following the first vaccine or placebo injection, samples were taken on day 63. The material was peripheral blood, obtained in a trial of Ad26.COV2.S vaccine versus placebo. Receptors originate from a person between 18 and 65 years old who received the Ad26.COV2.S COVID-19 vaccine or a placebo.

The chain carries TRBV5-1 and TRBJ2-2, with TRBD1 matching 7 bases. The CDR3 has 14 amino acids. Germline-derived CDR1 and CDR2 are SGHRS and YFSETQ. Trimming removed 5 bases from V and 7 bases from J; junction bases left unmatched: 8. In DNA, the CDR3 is TGCGCCAGCAGTCTGACAGGGTTTGGCGGGGAGCTGTTTTTT. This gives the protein CASSLTGFGGELFF.

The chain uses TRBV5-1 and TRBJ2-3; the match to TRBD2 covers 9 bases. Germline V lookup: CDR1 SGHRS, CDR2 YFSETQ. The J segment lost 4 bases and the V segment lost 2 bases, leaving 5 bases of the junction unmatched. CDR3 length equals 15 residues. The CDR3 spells CASSFLGGGADTQYF. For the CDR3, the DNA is TGCGCCAGCAGCTTTTTGGGCGGGGGGGCAGATACGCAGTATTTT. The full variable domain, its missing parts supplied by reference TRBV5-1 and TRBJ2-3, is KAGVTQTPRYLIKTRGQQVTLSCSPISGHRSVSWYQQTPGQGLQFLFEYFSETQRNKGNFPGRFSGRQFSNSRSEMNVSTLELGDSALYLCASSFLGGGADTQYFGPGTRLTVL.

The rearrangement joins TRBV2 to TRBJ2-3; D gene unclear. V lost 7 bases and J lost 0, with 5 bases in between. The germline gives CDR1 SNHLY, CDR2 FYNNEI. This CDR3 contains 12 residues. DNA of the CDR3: TGTGCCAGCACCCCTAGCACAGATACGCAGTATTTT. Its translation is CASTPSTDTQYF.

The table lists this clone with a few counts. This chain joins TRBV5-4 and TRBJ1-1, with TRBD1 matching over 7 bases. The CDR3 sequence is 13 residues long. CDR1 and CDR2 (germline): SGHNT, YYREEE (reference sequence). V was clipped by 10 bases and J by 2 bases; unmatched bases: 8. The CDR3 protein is CAGFSGGNTEAFF. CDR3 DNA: TGTGCCGGATTTTCAGGGGGTAACACTGAAGCTTTCTTT.

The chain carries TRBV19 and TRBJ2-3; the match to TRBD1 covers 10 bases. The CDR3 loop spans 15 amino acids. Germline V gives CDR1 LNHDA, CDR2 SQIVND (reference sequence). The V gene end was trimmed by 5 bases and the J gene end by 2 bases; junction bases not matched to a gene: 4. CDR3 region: CASSPRQGATDTQYF. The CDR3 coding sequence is TGTGCCAGTAGTCCAAGACAGGGGGCCACAGATACGCAGTATTTT.

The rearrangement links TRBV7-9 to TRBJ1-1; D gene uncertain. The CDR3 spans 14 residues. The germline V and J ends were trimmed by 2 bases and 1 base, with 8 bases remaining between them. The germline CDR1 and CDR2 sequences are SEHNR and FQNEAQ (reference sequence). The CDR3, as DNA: TGTGCCAGCAGCTTAAGTACTTCGAACACTGAAGCTTTCTTT. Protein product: CASSLSTSNTEAFF.

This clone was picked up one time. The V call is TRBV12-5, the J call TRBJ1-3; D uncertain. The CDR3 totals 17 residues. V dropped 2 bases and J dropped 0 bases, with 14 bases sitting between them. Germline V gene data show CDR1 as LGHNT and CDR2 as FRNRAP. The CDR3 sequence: CASGLWVDRYSGNTIYF. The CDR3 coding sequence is TGTGCTAGTGGTTTGTGGGTGGACCGTTACTCTGGAAACACCATATATTTT.

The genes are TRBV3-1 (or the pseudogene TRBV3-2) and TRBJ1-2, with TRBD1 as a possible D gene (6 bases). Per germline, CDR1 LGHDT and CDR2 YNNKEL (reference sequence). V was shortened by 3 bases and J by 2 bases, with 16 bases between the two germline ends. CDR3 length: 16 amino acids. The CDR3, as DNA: TGTGCCAGCAGCCACGAACAGGTGAGGGGGAACTATGGCTACACCTTC. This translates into CASSHEQVRGNYGYTF.

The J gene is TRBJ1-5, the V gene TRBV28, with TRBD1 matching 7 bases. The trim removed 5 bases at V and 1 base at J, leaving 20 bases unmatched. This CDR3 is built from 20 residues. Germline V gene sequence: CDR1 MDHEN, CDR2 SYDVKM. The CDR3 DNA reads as TGTGCCAGCAGTCCCATATTCCCCATGACAGGGAGGAGAAGCAATCAGCCCCAGCATTTT. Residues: CASSPIFPMTGRRSNQPQHF.

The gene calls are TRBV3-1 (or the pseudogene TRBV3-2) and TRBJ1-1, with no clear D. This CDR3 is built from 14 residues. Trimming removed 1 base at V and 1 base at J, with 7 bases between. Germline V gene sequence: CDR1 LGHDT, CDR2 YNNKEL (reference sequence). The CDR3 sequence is CASSQGFKNTEAFF. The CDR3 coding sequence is TGTGCCAGCAGCCAAGGCTTTAAGAACACTGAAGCTTTCTTT.

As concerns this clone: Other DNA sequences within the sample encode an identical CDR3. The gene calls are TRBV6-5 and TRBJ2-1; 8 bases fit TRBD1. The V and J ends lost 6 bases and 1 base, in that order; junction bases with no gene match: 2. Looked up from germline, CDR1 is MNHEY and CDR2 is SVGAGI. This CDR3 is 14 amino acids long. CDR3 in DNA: TGTGCCAGCAGCAGGGGGCTATCCTACAATGAGCAGTTCTTC. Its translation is CASSRGLSYNEQFF.

The DNA of the CDR3 is TGTGCCAGCAGCCCCGGCCCGGGCCGCGAAAAGAACACTGAAGCTTTCTTT. Residues: CASSPGPGREKNTEAFF. The chain recombines TRBV7-2 with TRBJ1-1; D not resolved. There are 17 residues in the CDR3. V gave up 5 bases and J gave up 1 base, with 20 bases separating them. Germline V lookup: CDR1 SGHTA, CDR2 FQGNSA.

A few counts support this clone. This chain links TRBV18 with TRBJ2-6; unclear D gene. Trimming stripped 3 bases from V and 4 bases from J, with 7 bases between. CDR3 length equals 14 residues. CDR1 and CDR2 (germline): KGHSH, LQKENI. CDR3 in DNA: TGTGCCAGCTCACCGCCGACAGGGGCCAACGTCCTGACTTTC. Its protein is CASSPPTGANVLTF.

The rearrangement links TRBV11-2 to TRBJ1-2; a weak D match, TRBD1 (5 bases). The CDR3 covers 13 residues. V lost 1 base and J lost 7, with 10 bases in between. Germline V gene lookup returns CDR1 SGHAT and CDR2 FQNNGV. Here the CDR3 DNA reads TGTGCCAGCAGCTTAGGAGGGACGGCTGGCTACACCTTC. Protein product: CASSLGGTAGYTF.

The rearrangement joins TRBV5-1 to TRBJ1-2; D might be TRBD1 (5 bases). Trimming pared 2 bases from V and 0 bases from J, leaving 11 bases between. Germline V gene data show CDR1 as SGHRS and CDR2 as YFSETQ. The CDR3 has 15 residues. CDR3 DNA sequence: TGCGCCAGCAGCTTAGCGGGGGTAGCTAACTATGGCTACACCTTC. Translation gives CASSLAGVANYGYTF.

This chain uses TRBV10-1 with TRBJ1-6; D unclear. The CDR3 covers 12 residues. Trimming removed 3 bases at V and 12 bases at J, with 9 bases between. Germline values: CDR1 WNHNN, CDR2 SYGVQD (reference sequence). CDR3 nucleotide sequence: TGCGCCAGCAGTGAACAAGGAGGACCCCTCCACTTT. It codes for CASSEQGGPLHF.

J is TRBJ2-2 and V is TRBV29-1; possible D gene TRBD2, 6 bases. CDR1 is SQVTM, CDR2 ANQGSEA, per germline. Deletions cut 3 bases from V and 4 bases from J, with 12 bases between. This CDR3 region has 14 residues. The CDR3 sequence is CSVEGGGFTGELFF. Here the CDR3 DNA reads TGCAGCGTTGAGGGGGGTGGTTTCACCGGGGAGCTGTTTTTT.

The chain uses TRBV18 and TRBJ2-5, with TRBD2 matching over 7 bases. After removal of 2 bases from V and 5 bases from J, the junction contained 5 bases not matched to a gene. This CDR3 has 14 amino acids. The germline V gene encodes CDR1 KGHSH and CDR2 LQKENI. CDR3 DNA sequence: TGTGCCAGCTCACCAAGCGGGGTAGGGGAGACCCAGTACTTC. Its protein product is CASSPSGVGETQYF.

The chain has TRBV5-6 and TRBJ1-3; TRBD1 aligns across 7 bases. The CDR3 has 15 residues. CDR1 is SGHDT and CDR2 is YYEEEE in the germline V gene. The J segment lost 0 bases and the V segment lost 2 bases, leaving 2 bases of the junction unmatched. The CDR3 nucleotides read TGTGCCAGCAGCTTCGGGACAGTCTCTGGAAACACCATATATTTT. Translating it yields CASSFGTVSGNTIYF. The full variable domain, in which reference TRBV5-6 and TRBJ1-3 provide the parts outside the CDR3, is DAGVTQSPTHLIKTRGQQVTLRCSPKSGHDTVSWYQQALGQGPQFIFQYYEEEERQRGNFPDRFSGHQFPNYSSELNVNALLLGDSALYLCASSFGTVSGNTIYFGEGSWLTVV.

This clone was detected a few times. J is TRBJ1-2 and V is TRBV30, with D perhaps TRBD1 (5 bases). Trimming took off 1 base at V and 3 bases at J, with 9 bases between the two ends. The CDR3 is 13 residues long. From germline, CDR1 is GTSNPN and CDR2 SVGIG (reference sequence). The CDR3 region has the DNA TGTGCCTGGAGTGCTGACAGTTACTATGGCTACACCTTC. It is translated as CAWSADSYYGYTF.

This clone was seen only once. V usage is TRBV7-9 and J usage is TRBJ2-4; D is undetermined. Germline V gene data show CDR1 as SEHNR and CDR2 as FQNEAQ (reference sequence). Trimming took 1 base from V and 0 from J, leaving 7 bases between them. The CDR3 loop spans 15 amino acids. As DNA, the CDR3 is TGTGCCAGCAGCTTAGGGCAGGTAGCCAAAAACATTCAGTACTTC. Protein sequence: CASSLGQVAKNIQYF.

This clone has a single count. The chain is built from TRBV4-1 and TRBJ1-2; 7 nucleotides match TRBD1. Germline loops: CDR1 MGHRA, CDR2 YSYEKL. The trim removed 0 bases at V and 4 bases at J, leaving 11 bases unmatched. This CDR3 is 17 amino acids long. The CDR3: CASSQEGPTGAGYGYTF. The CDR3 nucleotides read TGCGCCAGCAGCCAAGAGGGTCCTACAGGGGCCGGCTATGGCTACACCTTC.

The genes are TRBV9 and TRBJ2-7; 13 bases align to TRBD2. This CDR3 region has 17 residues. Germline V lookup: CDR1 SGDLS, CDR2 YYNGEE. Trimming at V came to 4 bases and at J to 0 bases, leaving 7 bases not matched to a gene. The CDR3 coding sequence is TGTGCCAGCAGCCTGACTAGCGGGGGGCTCGGCTCCTACGAGCAGTACTTC. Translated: CASSLTSGGLGSYEQYF.

In DNA, the CDR3 is TGTGCCAGCAGCCCCGGACAGGGGTCAGATACGCAGTATTTT. Its translation: CASSPGQGSDTQYF. The rearrangement uses TRBV7-2 and TRBJ2-3, with TRBD1 identical over 9 bases. J lost 4 bases, V lost 5 bases, and 4 bases had no gene match. In germline, CDR1 is SGHTA, CDR2 FQGNSA. The CDR3 totals 14 residues.

This chain's CDR3 is CASSPGNRGYEQYF. For the CDR3, the DNA is TGTGCCAGCAGCCCTGGGAACAGGGGTTACGAGCAGTACTTC. This chain links TRBV7-8 with TRBJ2-7, with 7 bases identical to TRBD1. J was trimmed by 4 bases and V by 5 bases; bases with no gene match: 8. This CDR3 has 14 residues. CDR1 is SGHVS, CDR2 FQNEAQ, per germline.

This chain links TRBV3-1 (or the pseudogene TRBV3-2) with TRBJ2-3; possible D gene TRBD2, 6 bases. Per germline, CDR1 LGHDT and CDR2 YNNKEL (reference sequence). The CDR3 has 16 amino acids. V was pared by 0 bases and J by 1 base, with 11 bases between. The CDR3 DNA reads TGTGCCAGCAGCCAAGATCGGGGGAAGGGCACAGATACGCAGTATTTT. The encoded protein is CASSQDRGKGTDTQYF.

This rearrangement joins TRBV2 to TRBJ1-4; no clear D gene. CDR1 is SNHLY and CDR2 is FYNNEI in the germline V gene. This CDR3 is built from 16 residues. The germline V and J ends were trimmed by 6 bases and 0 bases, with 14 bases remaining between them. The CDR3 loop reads CASRSRTVATNEKLFF. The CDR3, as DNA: TGTGCCAGCAGATCCCGGACGGTTGCAACTAATGAAAAACTGTTTTTT.

CDR3 protein: CASSLDAATRGYGYTF. DNA for the CDR3: TGCGCCAGCAGCTTGGACGCAGCGACAAGGGGCTATGGCTACACCTTC. V usage is TRBV5-1 and J usage is TRBJ1-2; a weak D match, TRBD1 (5 bases). CDR1 and CDR2 (germline): SGHRS, YFSETQ. V lost 0 bases and J lost 4, with 16 bases in between. The CDR3 is made up of 16 amino acids.